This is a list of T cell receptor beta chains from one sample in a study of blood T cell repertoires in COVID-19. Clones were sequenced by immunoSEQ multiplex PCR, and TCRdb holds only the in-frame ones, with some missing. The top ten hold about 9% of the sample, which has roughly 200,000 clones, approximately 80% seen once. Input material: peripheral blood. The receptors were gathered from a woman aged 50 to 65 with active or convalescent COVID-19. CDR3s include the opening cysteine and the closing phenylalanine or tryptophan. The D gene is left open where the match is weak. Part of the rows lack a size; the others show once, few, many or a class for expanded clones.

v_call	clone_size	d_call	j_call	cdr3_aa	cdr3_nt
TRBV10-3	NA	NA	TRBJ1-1	CATGPSTEAFF	TGTGCCACTGGCCCGTCCACTGAAGCTTTCTTT
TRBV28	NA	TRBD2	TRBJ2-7	CASSSPGLADEQYF	TGTGCCAGCAGTTCCCCCGGACTAGCGGACGAGCAGTACTTC
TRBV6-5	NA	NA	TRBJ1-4	CASEESPDTPKLFF	TGTGCCAGCGAGGAGTCCCCCGATACACCCAAACTGTTTTTT
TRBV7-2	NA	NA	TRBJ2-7	CASSYSVPSEQYF	TGTGCCAGCAGTTATAGCGTCCCCAGCGAGCAGTACTTC
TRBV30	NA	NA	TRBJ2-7	CAWSQGSLGRYEQYF	TGTGCCTGGAGCCAGGGCAGCCTAGGGCGGTACGAGCAGTACTTC
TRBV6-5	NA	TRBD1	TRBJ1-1	CASSLDRGRGEAFF	TGTGCCAGCAGTCTCGACAGGGGGCGAGGCGAAGCTTTCTTT
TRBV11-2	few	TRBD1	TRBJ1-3	CASSLITGEYGNTIYF	TGTGCCAGCAGCTTAATAACAGGGGAATATGGAAACACCATATATTTT
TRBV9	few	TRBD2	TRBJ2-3	CASSVRTSATDTQYF	TGTGCCAGCAGCGTCCGGACTAGCGCCACAGATACGCAGTATTTT
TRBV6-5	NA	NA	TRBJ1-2	CASSYWEGSDGYTF	TGTGCCAGCAGTTACTGGGAGGGGAGTGATGGCTACACCTTC
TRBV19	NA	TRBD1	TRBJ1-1	CASSIQGTGVPHTEAFF	TGTGCCAGTAGTATACAGGGGACAGGGGTGCCGCACACTGAAGCTTTCTTT